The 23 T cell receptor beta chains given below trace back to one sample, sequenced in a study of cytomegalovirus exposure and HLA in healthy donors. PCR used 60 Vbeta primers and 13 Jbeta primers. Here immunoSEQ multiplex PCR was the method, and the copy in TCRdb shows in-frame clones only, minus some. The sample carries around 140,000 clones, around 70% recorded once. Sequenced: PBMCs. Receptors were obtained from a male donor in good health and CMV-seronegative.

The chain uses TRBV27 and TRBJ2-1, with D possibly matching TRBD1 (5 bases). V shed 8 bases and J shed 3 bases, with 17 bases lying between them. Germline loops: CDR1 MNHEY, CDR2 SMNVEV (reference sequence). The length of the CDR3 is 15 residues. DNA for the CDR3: TGTGCCAGCGGCCTTCAGGGTGGCAGCTACAATGAGCAGTTCTTC. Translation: CASGLQGGSYNEQFF.

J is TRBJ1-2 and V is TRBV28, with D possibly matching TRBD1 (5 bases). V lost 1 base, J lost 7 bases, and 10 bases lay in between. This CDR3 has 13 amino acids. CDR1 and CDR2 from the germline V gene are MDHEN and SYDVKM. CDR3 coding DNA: TGTGCCAGCAGTTTATACTGGAGGGGTGGCTACACCTTC. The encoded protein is CASSLYWRGGYTF.

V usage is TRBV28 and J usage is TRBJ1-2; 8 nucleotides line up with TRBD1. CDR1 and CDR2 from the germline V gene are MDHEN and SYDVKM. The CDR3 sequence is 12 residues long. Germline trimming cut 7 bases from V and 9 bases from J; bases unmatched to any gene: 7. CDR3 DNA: TGTGCCAGCACTTCCTCAGGGGGCAGCTACACCTTC. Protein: CASTSSGGSYTF.

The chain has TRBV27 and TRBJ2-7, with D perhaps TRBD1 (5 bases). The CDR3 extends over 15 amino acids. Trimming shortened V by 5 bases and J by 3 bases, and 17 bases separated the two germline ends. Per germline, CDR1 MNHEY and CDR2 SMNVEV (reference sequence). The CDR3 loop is CASSPISGNRYEQYF. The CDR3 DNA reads TGTGCCAGCAGTCCAATTTCAGGGAACCGCTACGAGCAGTACTTC.

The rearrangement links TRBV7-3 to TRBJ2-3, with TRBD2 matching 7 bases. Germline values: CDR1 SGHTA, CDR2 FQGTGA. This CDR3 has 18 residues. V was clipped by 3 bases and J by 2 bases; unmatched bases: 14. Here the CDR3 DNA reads TGTGCCAGCAGCTTGGGGCGTAGCGGGCCCTCAAACACAGATACGCAGTATTTT. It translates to CASSLGRSGPSNTDTQYF.

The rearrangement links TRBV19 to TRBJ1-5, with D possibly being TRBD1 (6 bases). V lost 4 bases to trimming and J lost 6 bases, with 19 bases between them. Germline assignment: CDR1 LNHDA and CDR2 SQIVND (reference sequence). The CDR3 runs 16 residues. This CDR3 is CASSTSRGALGQPQHF. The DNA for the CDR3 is TGTGCCAGTAGTACCTCGCGGGGGGCGCTGGGTCAGCCCCAGCATTTT.

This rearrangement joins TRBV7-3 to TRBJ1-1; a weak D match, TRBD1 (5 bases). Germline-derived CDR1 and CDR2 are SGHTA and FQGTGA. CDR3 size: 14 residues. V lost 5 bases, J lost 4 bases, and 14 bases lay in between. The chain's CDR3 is CASSPNPGITEAFF. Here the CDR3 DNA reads TGTGCCAGCAGCCCAAACCCAGGGATCACTGAAGCTTTCTTT.

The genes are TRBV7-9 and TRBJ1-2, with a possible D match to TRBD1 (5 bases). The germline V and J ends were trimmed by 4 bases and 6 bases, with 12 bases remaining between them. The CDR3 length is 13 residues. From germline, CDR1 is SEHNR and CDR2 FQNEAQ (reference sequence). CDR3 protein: CASSSDTNHGYTF. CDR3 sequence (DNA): TGTGCCAGCAGCTCGGACACCAATCATGGCTACACCTTC.

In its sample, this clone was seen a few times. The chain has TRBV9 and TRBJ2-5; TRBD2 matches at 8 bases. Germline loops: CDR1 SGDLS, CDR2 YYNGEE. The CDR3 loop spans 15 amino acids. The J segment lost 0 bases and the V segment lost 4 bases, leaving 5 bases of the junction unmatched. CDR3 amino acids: CASSYSGVYQETQYF. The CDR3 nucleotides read TGTGCCAGCAGCTATAGCGGGGTCTACCAAGAGACCCAGTACTTC. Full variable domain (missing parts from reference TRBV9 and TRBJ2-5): DSGVTQTPKHLITATGQRVTLRCSPRSGDLSVYWYQQSLDQGLQFLIQYYNGEERAKGNILERFSAQQFPDLHSELNLSSLELGDSALYFCASSYSGVYQETQYFGPGTRLLVL.

The CDR3 coding sequence is TGCAGCGTTGAAGTCCTTGGGCAGGTCTATGGCTACACCTTC. This sequence encodes CSVEVLGQVYGYTF. This chain links TRBV29-1 with TRBJ1-2; D not resolved. The CDR3 extends over 14 amino acids. Germline V gene lookup returns CDR1 SQVTM and CDR2 ANQGSEA. V lost 1 base and J lost 4, with 13 bases in between.

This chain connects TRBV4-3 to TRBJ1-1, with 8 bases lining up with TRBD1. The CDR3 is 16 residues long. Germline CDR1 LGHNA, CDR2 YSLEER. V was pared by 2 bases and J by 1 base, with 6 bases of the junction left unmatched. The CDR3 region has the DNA TGCGCCAGCAGCCAACTTCCGGGACAGGCGAACACTGAAGCTTTCTTT. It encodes CASSQLPGQANTEAFF.

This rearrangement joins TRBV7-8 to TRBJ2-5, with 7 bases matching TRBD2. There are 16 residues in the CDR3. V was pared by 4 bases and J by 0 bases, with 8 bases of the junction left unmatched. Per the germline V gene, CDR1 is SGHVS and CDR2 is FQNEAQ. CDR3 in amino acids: CASSYGAGLYQETQYF. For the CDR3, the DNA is TGTGCCAGCAGCTACGGAGCGGGGTTGTACCAAGAGACCCAGTACTTC.

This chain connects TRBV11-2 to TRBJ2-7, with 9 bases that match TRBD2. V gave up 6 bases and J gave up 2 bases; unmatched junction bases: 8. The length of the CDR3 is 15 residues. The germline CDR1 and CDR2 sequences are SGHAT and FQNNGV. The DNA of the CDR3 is TGTGCCAGCAGTCCCGAGGCTAGCGGGACCTACGAGCAGTACTTC. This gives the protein CASSPEASGTYEQYF.

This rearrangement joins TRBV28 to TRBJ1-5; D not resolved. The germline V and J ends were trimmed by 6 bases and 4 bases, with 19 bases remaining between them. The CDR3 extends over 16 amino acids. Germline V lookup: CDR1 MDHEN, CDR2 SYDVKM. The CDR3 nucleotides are TGTGCCAGCAGAACTGCCCGGACTGGGATAAATCAGCCCCAGCATTTT. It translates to CASRTARTGINQPQHF.

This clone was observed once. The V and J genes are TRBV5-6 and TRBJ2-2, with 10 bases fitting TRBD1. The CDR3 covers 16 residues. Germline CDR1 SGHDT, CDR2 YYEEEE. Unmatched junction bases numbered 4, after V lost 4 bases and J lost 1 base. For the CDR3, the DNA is TGTGCCAGCAGCCTTGGACAGGGGGTGAACACCGGGGAGCTGTTTTTT. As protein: CASSLGQGVNTGELFF.

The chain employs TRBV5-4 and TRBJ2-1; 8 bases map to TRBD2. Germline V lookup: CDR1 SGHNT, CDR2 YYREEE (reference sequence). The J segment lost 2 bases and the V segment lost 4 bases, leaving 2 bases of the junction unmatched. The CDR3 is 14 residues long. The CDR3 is CASSTGGTYNEQFF. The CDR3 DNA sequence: TGTGCCAGCAGCACGGGAGGGACCTACAATGAGCAGTTCTTC.

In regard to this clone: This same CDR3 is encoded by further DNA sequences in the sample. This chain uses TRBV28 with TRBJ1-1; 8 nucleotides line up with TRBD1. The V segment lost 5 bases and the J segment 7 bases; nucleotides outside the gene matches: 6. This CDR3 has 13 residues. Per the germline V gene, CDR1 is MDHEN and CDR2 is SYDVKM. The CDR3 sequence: CASSIRGTGEAFF. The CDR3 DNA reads TGTGCCAGCAGTATTAGGGGGACAGGTGAAGCTTTCTTT.

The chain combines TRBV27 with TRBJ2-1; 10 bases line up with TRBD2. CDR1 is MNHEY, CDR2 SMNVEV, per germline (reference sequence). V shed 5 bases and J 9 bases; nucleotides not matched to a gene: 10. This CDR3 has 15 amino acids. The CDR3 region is CASSGGLAVGSEQFF. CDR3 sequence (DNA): TGTGCCAGCAGTGGAGGACTAGCGGTGGGGAGTGAGCAGTTCTTC.

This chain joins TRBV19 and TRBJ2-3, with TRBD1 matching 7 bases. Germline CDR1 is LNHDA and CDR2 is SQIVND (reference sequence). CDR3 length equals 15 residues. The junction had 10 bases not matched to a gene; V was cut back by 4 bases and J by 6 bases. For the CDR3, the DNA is TGTGCCAGTAGTACCATACAGGGGTCGTCGGATACGCAGTATTTT. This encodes CASSTIQGSSDTQYF.

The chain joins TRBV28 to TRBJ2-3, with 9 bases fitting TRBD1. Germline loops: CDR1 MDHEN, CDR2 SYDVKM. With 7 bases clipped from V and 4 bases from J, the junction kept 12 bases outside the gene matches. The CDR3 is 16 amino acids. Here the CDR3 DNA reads TGTGCCAGCAACGTCGCCGGGACAGGGCCCCCAGATACGCAGTATTTT. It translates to CASNVAGTGPPDTQYF.

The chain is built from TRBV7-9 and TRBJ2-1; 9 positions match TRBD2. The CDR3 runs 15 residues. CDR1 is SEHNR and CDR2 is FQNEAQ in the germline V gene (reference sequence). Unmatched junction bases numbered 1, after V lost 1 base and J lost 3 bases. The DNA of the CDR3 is TGTGCCAGCAGCTTAGGGACTAGCGTCTACAATGAGCAGTTCTTC. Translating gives CASSLGTSVYNEQFF.

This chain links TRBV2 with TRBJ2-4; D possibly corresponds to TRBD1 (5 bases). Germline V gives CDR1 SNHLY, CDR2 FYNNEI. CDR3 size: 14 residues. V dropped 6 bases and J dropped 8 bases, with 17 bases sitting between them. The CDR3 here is CASRSQGGVYIQYF. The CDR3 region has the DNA TGTGCCAGCAGGTCCCAGGGTGGTGTGTACATTCAGTACTTC. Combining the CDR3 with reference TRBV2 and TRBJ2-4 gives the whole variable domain EPEVTQTPSHQVTQMGQEVILRCVPISNHLYFYWYRQILGQKVEFLVSFYNNEISEKSEIFDDQFSVERPDGSNFTLKIRSTKLEDSAMYFCASRSQGGVYIQYFGAGTRLSVL.

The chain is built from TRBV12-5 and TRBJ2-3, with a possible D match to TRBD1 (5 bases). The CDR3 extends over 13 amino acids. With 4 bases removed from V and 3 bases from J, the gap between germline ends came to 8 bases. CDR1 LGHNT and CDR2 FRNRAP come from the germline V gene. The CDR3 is CASGSSGTDTQYF. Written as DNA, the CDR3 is TGTGCTAGTGGTTCCTCAGGGACAGATACGCAGTATTTT.